This entry concerns a single T cell receptor beta chain. Its antigen is currently not known. Base qualities are missing; no much larger clone stands one base away. Library method: 5' RACE. Sequencer: Illumina HiSeq 2000. Template switching introduced a universal primer binding site; the final cDNA contained a unique molecular identifier, enabling accurate counting of TCR cDNA molecules. Specific primers in the conserved constant-segment region were used to synthesize first-strand cDNA for the TCR alpha and beta chains. Each cDNA library was double barcoded, with a SMART-Mk sample barcode plus Illumina barcodes, to control for contamination. TruSeq adapter sequences, together with Illumina sample barcodes, were added in two successive PCR steps. TCR alpha and beta cDNA libraries were sequenced on the Illumina HiSeq platform with custom primers. The paper's processing steps were these. MiGEC was used to process raw reads and extract unique molecular identifiers, and MiXCR was used to find CDR3 positions. Recombination models were inferred per individual with the repgenHMM and IGoR tools using an EM algorithm. The analysis of shared clonotypes was done with the tcR package in R, with sharing normalized by the product of cloneset sizes. To study raw recombination without the effects of thymic and clonal selection, out-of-frame nonproductive sequences were analyzed. Clones were called with MiXCR by TCRdb after fastp trimmed the public reads at Q25, and only in-frame beta chains were retained. Rows merge per CDR3 protein into single entries with the most common DNA and genes. In this record, the V and J calls reflect TCRdb's handling and not the investigators' own analysis. The sample table holds more than 650,000 distinct CDR3 sequences, of which around 6% were seen once. The ten largest clonotypes hold around 1.9% of the sample.

The data stem from a study of identical twins (dated by TCRdb to 2016 to 2017). Turning to the overall study: The study deep-sequenced TCR alpha and beta repertoires from monozygotic twins, unrelated adults of various ages and cord blood to test whether fetal clonotypes persist. To rule out contamination, replicate twin experiments were performed at different times with different library preparation protocols. Summary of the overall study and its limitations: Compared with coincidental sharing between unrelated individuals, out-of-frame TCR alpha sequences shared between twins showed an excess of sequences with low generation probability. Abundant cord blood beta clonotypes had fewer insertions, young adult naive repertoires showed a similar but weaker trend, and memory repertoires showed no such trend. In beta out-of-frame sequences, excess twin sharing was weaker, because having fewer shared sequences lowered the signal-to-noise ratio. Invariant T cells such as MAIT and iNKT could partly confound zero-insertion analyses, though diverse VJ usage argued against this for most clonotypes. Because the same donors could not be followed over many years, the conclusions depended on cross-sectional statistical analysis. In monozygotic twins, recombination models systematically underestimated out-of-frame TCR alpha sharing, but the models matched the sharing seen between unrelated individuals.

Every donor in the study was a healthy Caucasian. The researchers also sequenced three unrelated adults who were not twins: a male aged 18 to 30, a male aged 50 to 59, and a female aged 50 to 59. Miltenyi CD45RO+ enrichment and human naive T-cell isolation kits were used to isolate memory (CD45RO+) and naive T cells from PBMC. Looking up the germline V gene yields CDR1 SGHAT and CDR2 FQNNGV. Inclusive of the bounding cysteine and phenylalanine, the CDR3 is 17 residues long. Just CDR3 DNA is preserved here, 51 bases in frame from base 1. The V and J ends are trimmed by 1 base and 9 bases, leaving 22 bases between them.

The sample comprised naive T cells sorted from blood. The cell subset or site label for this specimen denotes: cells isolated with a human naive T-cell isolation kit. The TCR comes from a man between 18 and 29 years old in good health. The chain uses TRBV11-2 and TRBJ2-1; perhaps TRBD1 is the D gene, with 6 bases matching. The CDR3 in this case is CASSLGRGGAPLTEQFF. The sequenced DNA: TGTGCCAGCAGCTTAGGCAGGGGTGGGGCCCCCCTCACTGAGCAGTTCTTC.